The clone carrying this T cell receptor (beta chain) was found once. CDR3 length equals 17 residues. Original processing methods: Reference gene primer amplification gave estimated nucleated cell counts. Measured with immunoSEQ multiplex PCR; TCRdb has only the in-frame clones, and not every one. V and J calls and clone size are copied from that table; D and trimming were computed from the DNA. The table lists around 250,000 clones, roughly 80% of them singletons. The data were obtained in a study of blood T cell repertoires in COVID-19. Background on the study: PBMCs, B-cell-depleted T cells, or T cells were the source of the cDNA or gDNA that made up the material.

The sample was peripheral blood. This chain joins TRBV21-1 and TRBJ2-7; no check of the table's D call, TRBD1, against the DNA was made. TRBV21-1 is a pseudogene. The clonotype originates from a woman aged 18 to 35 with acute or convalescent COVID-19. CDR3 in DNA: TGTGCCAGCAGCAAAGAAGAACCGGGACAGTCAAACTACGAGCAGTACTTC. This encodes CASSKEEPGQSNYEQYF.